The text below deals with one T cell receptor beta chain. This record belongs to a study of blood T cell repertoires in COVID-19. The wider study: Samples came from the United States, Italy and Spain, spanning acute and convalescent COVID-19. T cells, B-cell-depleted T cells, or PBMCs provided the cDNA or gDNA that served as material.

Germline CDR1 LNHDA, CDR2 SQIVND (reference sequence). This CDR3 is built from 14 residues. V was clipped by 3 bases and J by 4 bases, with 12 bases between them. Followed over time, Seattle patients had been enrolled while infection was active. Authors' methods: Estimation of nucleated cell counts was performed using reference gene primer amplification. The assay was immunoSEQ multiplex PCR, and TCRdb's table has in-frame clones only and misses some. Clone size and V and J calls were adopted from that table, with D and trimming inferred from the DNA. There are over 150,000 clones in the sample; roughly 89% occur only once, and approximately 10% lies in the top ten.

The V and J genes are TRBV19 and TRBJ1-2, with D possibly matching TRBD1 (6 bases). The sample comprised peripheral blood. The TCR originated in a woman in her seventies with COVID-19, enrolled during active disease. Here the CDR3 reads CASSIQQGSYGYTF. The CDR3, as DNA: TGTGCCAGTAGTATTCAGCAGGGGTCCTATGGCTACACCTTC.